The T cell receptor beta chain described here comes from a study of blood T cells in healthy people across ages (dated by TCRdb to about 2015). Broadly, across the study: In model experiments, roughly one uniquely barcoded TCR beta cDNA molecule per two T cells was captured by template switching. To track age-related changes in TCR beta repertoire diversity, the study relied on deep sequencing normalized with unique cDNA molecular identifiers. Four age groups were formed from the donors: young (average roughly 16 years), middle-aged (roughly 38), aged (about 68) and long-lived (around 80). To avoid experimental bias, donors of different ages were distributed randomly across sequencing lanes. The study analyzed two additional independent replicas of 1 million unique cDNA reads from the same blood draw for two donors, one aged 18 to 30 and one aged 80 or older. Broad study findings and their caveats: Compared with the aged group, the long-lived group had more naive CD4+ T cells, fewer expanded clones and increased TCR diversity, a pattern suggesting age selection. As age increased, observed TCR beta diversity per million T cells dropped in a roughly linear way, and a significant reduction was already evident by age approximately 40. Estimates of total diversity from one million sequenced T cells were regarded as lower bounds and underestimates. Conclusive comparison of naive and antigen-experienced compartments was prevented by the profiling of bulk unsorted PBMCs. Because donor CMV infection status was unknown, age-related changes in expanded clonotypes were potentially confounded. A strong correlation was found between observed TCR beta diversity and the percentage of naive T cells measured by flow cytometry.

Systemically healthy Caucasian individuals from Russia, 35 to 50 in total and aged about 6 to 95 years, were included as donors. Approximately 11 milliliters of peripheral blood were drawn from each donor into EDTA-treated Vacutainer tubes. Ficoll-Paque density-gradient centrifugation was used to isolate PBMCs, with at least 6.5 million obtained per sample. Trizol reagent was used to extract total RNA from PBMCs, with at least 5.5 micrograms per sample. The percentages of naive CD45RAhigh/CD27high T cells were determined by flow cytometry on a PBMC aliquot from every donor. Libraries were constructed by 5' RACE. Data came from an Illumina HiSeq 2500. A second PCR of roughly 7 to 11 cycles was performed with a sample-barcoded 5' primer and a J-beta primer mix. A unique molecular identifier was introduced onto each TCR beta cDNA molecule by a template-switch 5' adaptor carrying 12 random nucleotides. At least 3 million CDR3-containing paired-end reads were obtained from each sample. The Mint cDNA synthesis kit, primed by a TRBC-specific oligonucleotide, was used to synthesize first-strand cDNA from all RNA. After uracil-DNA glycosylase treatment, a first 18-cycle PCR used universal primers M1SS and BC2_uni_R on all cDNA. As for the authors' bioinformatics: Normalization of each sample was performed by random selection of 1 million high-quality reads, each carrying a distinct molecular identifier. Instead of being binned into consensus sequences, reads with shared molecular identifiers were discarded. MiTCR, with a Q25 quality threshold and the strictest error-elimination algorithm, was used for CDR3 identification, clonotype clustering and error correction. A nonparametric unseen species model with Euler transformation was used to estimate lower-bound total TCR beta diversity. The public reads were reprocessed in TCRdb via fastp at Q25 and MiXCR, keeping in-frame beta chains. A single entry per CDR3 protein holds the most common genes and DNA from its merged rows. In this record, the V and J calls reflect TCRdb's handling and not the investigators' own analysis. In this sample the table shows roughly 730,000 distinct CDR3 sequences, roughly 56% of which occur a single time. The ten largest clonotypes hold roughly 26% of the sample.

The CDR3 sequence holds 16 residues, the cysteine and phenylalanine included. The DNA shown is the 48-base CDR3, in frame from base 1. CDR1 and CDR2, per the germline V gene, are SGHRS and YFSETQ. Unmatched junction bases come to 6, with V trimmed by 0 bases and J by 4 bases. This clonotype appeared a single time. The antigen it binds to is not known. The input lacks base qualities; no much larger clone sits a single base away. The TCR sequence derives from a man aged 35 to 55 in good health. The specimen was blood. The chain was built from TRBV5-1 and TRBJ2-1, and 8 junctional nucleotides match TRBD2. The nucleotide sequence is TGCGCCAGCAGCTTGGCCCATAGCGGGGAATACAATGAGCAGTTCTTC. Its protein reads: CASSLAHSGEYNEQFF. The variable domain in full, with residues beyond the CDR3 obtained from the reference TRBV5-1 and TRBJ2-1 genes, is KAGVTQTPRYLIKTRGQQVTLSCSPISGHRSVSWYQQTPGQGLQFLFEYFSETQRNKGNFPGRFSGRQFSNSRSEMNVSTLELGDSALYLCASSLAHSGEYNEQFFGPGTRLTVL.